Below, one TCR beta chain is given with its context. Its antigen is undetermined. For every donor, a draw yielded around 10 milliliters of peripheral blood. Combining a sample-barcoded 5' primer with a J-beta primer mix, a second PCR ran for roughly 6 to 12 cycles. From the 5' RACE reads, TCRdb called clonotypes with MiXCR, one entry per CDR3 protein. The table has roughly 1,800,000 distinct CDR3 sequences, 40% to 55% seen once. The data belong to a study of blood T cells in healthy people across ages. Findings of the study overall: Per million T cells, TCR beta diversity dropped roughly linearly as age increased.

The CDR3 contains 15 residues. Per the germline V gene, CDR1 is SGHDN and CDR2 is FVKESK. Germline trimming cut 0 bases from V and 3 bases from J; bases unmatched to any gene: 4. The TCR was taken from a woman aged 40 to 50 in good health. The sequencing sample was made of blood. V usage is TRBV14 and J usage is TRBJ2-7; 8 positions match TRBD1. CDR3: CASSQDGDRYYEQYF. DNA of the CDR3: TGTGCCAGCAGCCAAGATGGGGACAGGTACTACGAGCAGTACTTC.